What follows is one T cell receptor beta chain and its context. Its target is unknown. This sample was taken from a study of shared clonotypes between healthy human individuals. Running of the assay took place at deep level. The authors loaded about 0.2 ug DNA, 27,000 or so T cell genomes, into sorted-subset replicate PCRs. Using immunoSEQ multiplex PCR, the repertoire was profiled, and TCRdb retains in-frame clones only, with some absent. Of about 960,000 clones listed, about three quarters are singletons. There are 13 residues in the CDR3. The V and J ends lost 7 bases and 0 bases respectively, with 7 bases between them. Germline values: CDR1 WSHSY, CDR2 SAAADI. Overall study findings and caveats: Although depth was large, rarefaction showed that sequencing of the sorted subsets was incomplete. Researchers sampled blood only, noting tissue repertoires likely differ.

Sample: memory CD4+ T cells sorted from blood. The subset denotes: CD45RA-negative fraction. The V gene is TRBV10-2, the J gene TRBJ1-5; D is undetermined. The clonotype was recovered from a man aged 18-30 years in good health. CDR3 residues: CASTSDSNQPQHF. As DNA, the CDR3 is TGCGCCAGCACCTCGGATAGCAATCAGCCCCAGCATTTT.